A single sample is the source of the 19 T cell receptor beta chains below, sequenced in a study of T cell repertoires in cytomegalovirus infection. TCRdb fed the reads into MiXCR, producing one record per CDR3 protein. The table shows around 550,000 distinct CDR3 sequences, with around 27% occurring only once. Sequenced material: PBMCs. Every receptor here comes from a human donor in good health (CMV status not recorded). Some clones in this sample may be carry-over from other donors' samples.

The V call is TRBV28, the J call TRBJ1-3; D ambiguous. The CDR3 sequence is 11 residues long. Germline values: CDR1 MDHEN, CDR2 SYDVKM. V lost 5 bases, J lost 8 bases, and 7 bases lay in between. The DNA of the CDR3 is TGTGCCAGCAGTCTCACTTACACCATATATTTT. It translates to CASSLTYTIYF.

This clonotype was seen more than once but under ten times. The gene calls are TRBV7-7 and TRBJ2-3; 7 bases match TRBD2. Germline-derived CDR1 and CDR2 are SSHAT and FNYEAQ (reference sequence). The CDR3 length is 15 residues. The ends lost 5 bases at V and 0 bases at J; junction bases unmatched: 5. The CDR3 bases are TGTGCCAGCAGCGCCACTAGCGACAGCACAGATACGCAGTATTTT. Protein sequence: CASSATSDSTDTQYF.

The chain employs TRBV6-2 or TRBV6-3 and TRBJ2-1; 9 bases map to TRBD2. The germline CDR1 and CDR2 sequences are MNHEY and SVGEGT. J gave up 0 bases and V 6 bases, and 9 bases lay outside the gene matches. CDR3 size: 17 residues. The chain's CDR3 is CASRQGRLAVSYNEQFF. In DNA, the CDR3 is TGTGCCAGCAGGCAAGGCAGACTAGCGGTCTCCTACAATGAGCAGTTCTTC.

This clonotype was recorded once. CDR3 region: CSATPLAGLDTQYF. The CDR3 region has the DNA TGCAGTGCTACCCCATTAGCGGGCCTTGATACGCAGTATTTT. The J gene is TRBJ2-3, the V gene TRBV20-1, with 7 positions matching TRBD2. Trimming removed 4 bases from V and 6 bases from J; junction bases left unmatched: 10. The CDR3 runs 14 residues. Per germline, CDR1 DFQATT and CDR2 SNEGSKA (reference sequence).

This clonotype has only one observation. The chain combines TRBV6-7 with TRBJ2-1, with a tentative D call TRBD1 (7 bases). TRBV6-7 is sorted into the ORF group, with uncertain function. Trimming cost V 6 bases and J 8 bases, with 23 bases left between them. There are 16 residues in the CDR3. As DNA, the CDR3 is TGTGCCAGCAGACCGTCCCGGCAGGGGGGCGGTGATGAGCAGTTCTTC. It is translated as CASRPSRQGGGDEQFF.

This clonotype was observed at least ten times. The V and J genes are TRBV7-2 and TRBJ1-3; no firm D call. Trimming shortened V by 1 base and J by 0 bases, and 10 bases separated the two germline ends. The CDR3 is 16 amino acids. Germline V gene data show CDR1 as SGHTA and CDR2 as FQGNSA. CDR3 sequence (DNA): TGTGCCAGCAGCTTAGAGCCGGGGTCCTCTGGAAACACCATATATTTT. It encodes CASSLEPGSSGNTIYF.

The chain links TRBV9 to TRBJ1-3; 7 bases are shared with TRBD1. V was pared by 4 bases and J by 2 bases, with 12 bases of the junction left unmatched. Germline values: CDR1 SGDLS, CDR2 YYNGEE. CDR3 length equals 17 residues. CDR3 region: CASSSGGTVRAGNTIYF. The CDR3 nucleotides read TGTGCCAGCAGCTCAGGGGGGACAGTCCGGGCTGGAAACACCATATATTTT.

This clonotype was detected only a few times. The J gene is TRBJ1-2, the V gene TRBV5-1; weak D call: TRBD1 (6 bases). CDR3 size: 16 residues. V gave up 0 bases and J gave up 4 bases, with 16 bases separating them. Germline lookup yields CDR1 SGHRS and CDR2 YFSETQ. DNA for the CDR3: TGCGCCAGCAGCTTGGTTGAGGGGGGCGCCGGCTATGGCTACACCTTC. Encoded protein: CASSLVEGGAGYGYTF.

The chain employs TRBV12-3 or TRBV12-4 and TRBJ1-5; 9 bases line up with TRBD1. Trimming took 6 bases from V and 3 from J; bases not matched to a gene: 6. The CDR3 has 15 residues. The CDR3 is CASSPDRGYNQPQHF. CDR3 in DNA: TGTGCCAGCAGCCCGGACAGGGGATACAATCAGCCCCAGCATTTT.

V and J are TRBV6-6 and TRBJ1-6, with D tentatively TRBD1 (5 bases). CDR3 length equals 12 residues. Germline lookup yields CDR1 MNHNY and CDR2 SVGAGI (reference sequence). V dropped 5 bases and J dropped 10 bases, with 9 bases sitting between them. This chain's CDR3 is CASSRGESPLHF. In DNA form, the CDR3 reads TGTGCCAGCAGTCGAGGGGAGTCACCCCTCCACTTT.

This clonotype was detected many times. V and J are TRBV7-2 and TRBJ2-1, with TRBD2 matching over 7 bases. The CDR3 totals 14 residues. From germline, CDR1 is SGHTA and CDR2 FQGNSA. After removal of 1 base from V and 9 bases from J, the junction contained 6 bases not matched to a gene. The CDR3 DNA reads TGTGCCAGCAGCTTAGACGTGGTAGCGGGTGAGCAGTTCTTC. Translated, it gives CASSLDVVAGEQFF.

This clonotype was observed a handful of times. The V gene is TRBV5-6, the J gene TRBJ1-2, with no clear D. Per the germline V gene, CDR1 is SGHDT and CDR2 is YYEEEE. This CDR3 has 13 residues. Between the trimmed V and J ends, which lost 4 bases and 8 bases, there was a span of 15 bases. DNA for the CDR3: TGTGCCAGCAGCCCCCCCTCCTCGCGGGGCTACACCTTC. It is translated as CASSPPSSRGYTF. The full variable domain, completed using reference TRBV5-6 and TRBJ1-2, is DAGVTQSPTHLIKTRGQQVTLRCSPKSGHDTVSWYQQALGQGPQFIFQYYEEEERQRGNFPDRFSGHQFPNYSSELNVNALLLGDSALYLCASSPPSSRGYTFGSGTRLTVV.

Here the CDR3 reads CASSLRFSGGSNQPQHF. DNA of the CDR3: TGTGCCAGCAGCTTACGTTTTTCGGGGGGGAGCAATCAGCCCCAGCATTTT. The chain employs TRBV7-8 and TRBJ1-5, with D possibly matching TRBD1 (5 bases). This CDR3 is built from 17 residues. Germline values: CDR1 SGHVS, CDR2 FQNEAQ. Trimming stripped 2 bases from V and 1 base from J, with 15 bases between.

This clonotype was seen ten or more times. The chain couples TRBV7-8 to TRBJ1-4; maybe TRBD1 (6 bases). The germline V and J ends were trimmed by 1 base and 8 bases, with 14 bases remaining between them. The germline V gene encodes CDR1 SGHVS and CDR2 FQNEAQ. The CDR3 is 15 amino acids. CDR3 DNA: TGTGCCAGCAGCTTAGGGGCGGGGGGCGACGAAAAACTGTTTTTT. Translated: CASSLGAGGDEKLFF. Full variable domain (rest looked up from reference TRBV7-8 and TRBJ1-4): GAGVSQSPRYKVAKRGQDVALRCDPISGHVSLFWYQQALGQGPEFLTYFQNEAQLDKSGLPSDRFFAERPEGSVSTLKIQRTQQEDSAVYLCASSLGAGGDEKLFFGSGTQLSVL.

At least ten counts were recorded for this clonotype. The chain has TRBV7-8 and TRBJ1-2; D is ambiguous. CDR1 SGHVS and CDR2 FQNEAQ come from the germline V gene. The V gene lost 1 base and the J gene lost 8 bases, with 14 bases spanning the gap. The length of the CDR3 is 14 residues. CDR3 sequence: CASSLDVKGSGYTF. The CDR3 nucleotides read TGTGCCAGCAGCTTAGATGTGAAGGGATCCGGCTACACCTTC.

J is TRBJ1-1 and V is TRBV6-2 or TRBV6-3; D is perhaps TRBD1 (6 bases). Trimming took 6 bases from V and 1 from J, leaving 12 bases between them. Looked up from germline, CDR1 is MNHEY and CDR2 is SVGEGT. This CDR3 region has 14 residues. This CDR3 reads CASRPLTGNTEAFF. The CDR3 DNA is TGTGCCAGCAGACCACTGACAGGGAACACTGAAGCTTTCTTT.

About this clonotype: A much larger clonotype is one base distant, so this may be a read error. V usage is TRBV7-2 and J usage is TRBJ1-5; D unresolved. Germline CDR1 SGHTA, CDR2 FQGNSA. CDR3 length: 15 residues. The CDR3, as DNA: TGTGCCAGCAGCCCTTTGGGTAGGAGCACTCAGCCCCAGCATTTT. It translates to CASSPLGRSTQPQHF.

Ten or more counts support this clonotype. The chain recombines TRBV7-2 with TRBJ1-3; 9 bases line up with TRBD1. CDR3 length equals 14 residues. Trimming at V came to 4 bases and at J to 6 bases, leaving 4 bases not matched to a gene. Germline lookup yields CDR1 SGHTA and CDR2 FQGNSA. In DNA form, the CDR3 reads TGTGCCAGCAGCTGGACAGGGGTTGAAAACACCATATATTTT. Translation gives CASSWTGVENTIYF.

V is TRBV6-2 or TRBV6-3 and J is TRBJ2-7; tentative D call: TRBD2 (6 bases). CDR3 length equals 14 residues. V gave up 2 bases and J gave up 5 bases, with 13 bases separating them. Germline CDR1 and CDR2: MNHEY and SVGEGT. The CDR3 DNA reads as TGTGCCAGCAGTTACGCGGGACGCCTGGACGAGCAGTACGTC. Its translation is CASSYAGRLDEQYV.